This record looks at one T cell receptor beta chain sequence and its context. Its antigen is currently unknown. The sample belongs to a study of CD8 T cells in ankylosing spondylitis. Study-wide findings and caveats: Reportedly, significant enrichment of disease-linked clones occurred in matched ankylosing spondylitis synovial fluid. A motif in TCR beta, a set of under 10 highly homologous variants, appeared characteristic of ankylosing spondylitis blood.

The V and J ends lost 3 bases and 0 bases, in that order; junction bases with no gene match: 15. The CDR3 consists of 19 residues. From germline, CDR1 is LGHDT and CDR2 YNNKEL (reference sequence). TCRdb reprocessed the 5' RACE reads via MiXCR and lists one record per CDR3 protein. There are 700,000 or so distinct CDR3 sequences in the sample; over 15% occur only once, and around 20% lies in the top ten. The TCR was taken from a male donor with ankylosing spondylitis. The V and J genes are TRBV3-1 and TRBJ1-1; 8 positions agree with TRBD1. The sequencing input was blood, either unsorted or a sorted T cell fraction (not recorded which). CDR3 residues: CASSQAADRVGSMNTEAFF. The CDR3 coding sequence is TGTGCCAGCAGCCAGGCGGCGGACAGGGTGGGAAGCATGAACACTGAAGCTTTCTTT.